This T cell receptor (beta chain) was documented in a study of cytomegalovirus exposure and HLA in healthy donors. Primers for the PCR totalled 60 Vbeta and 13 Jbeta. Sequencing was performed with immunoSEQ multiplex PCR; in TCRdb, only in-frame clones are kept and a portion is missing. The sample consists of roughly 200,000 clones, about 13% of them appearing once. Study-wide results and caveats: For most TCR sequences rarity was the rule, although some public TCRs occurred in many donors.

Trimming took 7 bases from V and 2 from J, leaving 11 bases between them. This CDR3 is 13 amino acids long. Germline values: CDR1 MNHEY, CDR2 SVGAGI. Only a few counts were recorded for this clone. Antigen unknown. This clonotype originated in a man aged 45-65 years in good health and CMV-seropositive. The V and J genes are TRBV6-5 and TRBJ1-2; D might be TRBD1 (5 bases). Sequences were obtained from PBMCs. In DNA, the CDR3 is TGTGCCAGCACCAGACAGCTAAACTATGGCTACACCTTC. Residues: CASTRQLNYGYTF.